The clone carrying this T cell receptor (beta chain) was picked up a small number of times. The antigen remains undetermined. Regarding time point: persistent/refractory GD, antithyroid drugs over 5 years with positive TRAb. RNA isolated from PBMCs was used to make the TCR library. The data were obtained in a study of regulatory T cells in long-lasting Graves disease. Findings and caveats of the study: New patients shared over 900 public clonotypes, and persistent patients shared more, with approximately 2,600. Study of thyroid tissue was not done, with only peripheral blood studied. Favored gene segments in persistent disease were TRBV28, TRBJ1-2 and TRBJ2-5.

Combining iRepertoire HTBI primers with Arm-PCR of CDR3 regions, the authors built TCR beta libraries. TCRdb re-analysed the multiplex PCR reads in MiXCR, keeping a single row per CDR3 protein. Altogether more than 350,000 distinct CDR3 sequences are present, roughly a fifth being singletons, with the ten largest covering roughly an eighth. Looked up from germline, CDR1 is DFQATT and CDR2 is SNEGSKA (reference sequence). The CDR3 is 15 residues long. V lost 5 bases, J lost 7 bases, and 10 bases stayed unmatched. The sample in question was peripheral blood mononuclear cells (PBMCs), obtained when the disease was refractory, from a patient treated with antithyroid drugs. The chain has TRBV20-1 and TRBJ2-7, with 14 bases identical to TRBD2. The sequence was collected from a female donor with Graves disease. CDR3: CSAARGTSGSREQYF. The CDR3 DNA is TGCAGTGCTGCCCGGGGGACTAGCGGGAGTAGGGAGCAGTACTTC.